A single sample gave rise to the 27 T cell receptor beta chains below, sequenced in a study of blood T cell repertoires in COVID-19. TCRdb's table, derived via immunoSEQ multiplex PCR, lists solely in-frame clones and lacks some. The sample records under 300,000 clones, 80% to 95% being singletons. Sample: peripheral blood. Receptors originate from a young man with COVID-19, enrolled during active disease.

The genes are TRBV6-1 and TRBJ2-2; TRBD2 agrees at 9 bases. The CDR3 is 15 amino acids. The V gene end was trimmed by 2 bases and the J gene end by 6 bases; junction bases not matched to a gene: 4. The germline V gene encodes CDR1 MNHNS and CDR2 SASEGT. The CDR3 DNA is TGTGCCAGCAGTGAACCCGGCGGGGGGGCCGGGGAGCTGTTTTTT. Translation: CASSEPGGGAGELFF.

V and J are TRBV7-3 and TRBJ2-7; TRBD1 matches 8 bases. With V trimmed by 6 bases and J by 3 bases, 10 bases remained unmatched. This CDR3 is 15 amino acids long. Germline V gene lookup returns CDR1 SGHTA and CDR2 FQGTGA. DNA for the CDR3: TGTGCCAGCAGAGCAGACAGGGGAACGAGCTACGAGCAGTACTTC. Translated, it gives CASRADRGTSYEQYF.

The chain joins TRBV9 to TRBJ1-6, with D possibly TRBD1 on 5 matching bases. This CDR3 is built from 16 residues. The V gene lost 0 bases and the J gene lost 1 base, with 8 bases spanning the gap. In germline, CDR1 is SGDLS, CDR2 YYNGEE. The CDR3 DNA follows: TGTGCCAGCAGCGTAGAAGGGGTTTCCTATAATTCACCCCTCCACTTT. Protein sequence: CASSVEGVSYNSPLHF.

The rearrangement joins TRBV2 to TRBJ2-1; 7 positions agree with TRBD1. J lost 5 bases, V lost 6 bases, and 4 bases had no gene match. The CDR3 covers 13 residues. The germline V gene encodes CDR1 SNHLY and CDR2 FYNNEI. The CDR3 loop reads CASRAGGNNEQFF. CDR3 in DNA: TGTGCCAGCAGGGCAGGGGGAAACAATGAGCAGTTCTTC.

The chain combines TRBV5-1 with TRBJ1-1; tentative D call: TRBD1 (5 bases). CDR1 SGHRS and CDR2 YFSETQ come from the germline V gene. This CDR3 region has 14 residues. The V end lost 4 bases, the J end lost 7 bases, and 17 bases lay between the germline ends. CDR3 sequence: CASSPDGGKGEAFF. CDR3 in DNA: TGCGCCAGCAGCCCCGACGGGGGGAAGGGTGAAGCTTTCTTT.

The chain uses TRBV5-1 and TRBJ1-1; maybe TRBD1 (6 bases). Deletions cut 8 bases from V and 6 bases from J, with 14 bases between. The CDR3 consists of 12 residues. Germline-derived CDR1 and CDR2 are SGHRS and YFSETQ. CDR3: CASRQDRAEAFF. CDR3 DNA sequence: TGCGCCAGTCGACAGGATAGGGCTGAAGCTTTCTTT.

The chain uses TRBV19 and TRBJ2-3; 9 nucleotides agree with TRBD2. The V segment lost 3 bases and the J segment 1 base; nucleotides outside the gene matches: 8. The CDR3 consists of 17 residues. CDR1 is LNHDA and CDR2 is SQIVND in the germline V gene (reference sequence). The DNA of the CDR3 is TGTGCCAGTAGTATGATGGGCGGGGGGGCCCGCACAGATACGCAGTATTTT. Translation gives CASSMMGGGARTDTQYF.

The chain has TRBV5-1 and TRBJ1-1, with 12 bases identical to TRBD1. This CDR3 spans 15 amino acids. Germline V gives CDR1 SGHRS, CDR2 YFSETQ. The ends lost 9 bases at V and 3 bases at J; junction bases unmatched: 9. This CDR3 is CATARDRGHDTEAFF. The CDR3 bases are TGCGCCACCGCTAGGGACAGGGGGCACGACACTGAAGCTTTCTTT.

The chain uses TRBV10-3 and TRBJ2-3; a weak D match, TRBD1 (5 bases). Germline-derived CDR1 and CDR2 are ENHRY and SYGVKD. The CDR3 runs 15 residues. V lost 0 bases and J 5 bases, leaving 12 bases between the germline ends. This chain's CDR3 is CAISESPQGIDTQYF. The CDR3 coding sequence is TGTGCCATCAGTGAGTCTCCCCAGGGAATAGATACGCAGTATTTT.

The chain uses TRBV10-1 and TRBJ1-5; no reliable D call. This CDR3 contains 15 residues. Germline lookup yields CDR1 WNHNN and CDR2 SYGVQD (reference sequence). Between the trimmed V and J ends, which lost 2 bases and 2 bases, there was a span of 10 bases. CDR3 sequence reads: CASSEIMSRNQPQHF. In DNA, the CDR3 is TGCGCCAGCAGTGAGATTATGAGTCGCAATCAGCCCCAGCATTTT.

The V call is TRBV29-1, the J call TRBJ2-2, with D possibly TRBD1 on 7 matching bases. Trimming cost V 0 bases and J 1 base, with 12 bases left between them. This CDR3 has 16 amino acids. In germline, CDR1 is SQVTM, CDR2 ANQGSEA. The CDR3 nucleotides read TGCAGCGTTGAAGAGGAGGGGGCCGAGAACACCGGGGAGCTGTTTTTT. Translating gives CSVEEEGAENTGELFF.

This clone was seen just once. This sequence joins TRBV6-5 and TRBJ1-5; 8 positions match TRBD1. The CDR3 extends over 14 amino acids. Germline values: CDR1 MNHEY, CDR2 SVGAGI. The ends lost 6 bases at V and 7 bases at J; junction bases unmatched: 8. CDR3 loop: CASRETGEEQPQHF. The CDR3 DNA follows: TGTGCCAGCAGAGAGACAGGGGAGGAACAGCCCCAGCATTTT.

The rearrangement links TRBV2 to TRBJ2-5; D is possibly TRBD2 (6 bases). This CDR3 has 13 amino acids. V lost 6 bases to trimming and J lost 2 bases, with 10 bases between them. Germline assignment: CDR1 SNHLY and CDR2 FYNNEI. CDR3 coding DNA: TGTGCCAGCAGCCGGGAGTGGCAAGAGACCCAGTACTTC. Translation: CASSREWQETQYF.

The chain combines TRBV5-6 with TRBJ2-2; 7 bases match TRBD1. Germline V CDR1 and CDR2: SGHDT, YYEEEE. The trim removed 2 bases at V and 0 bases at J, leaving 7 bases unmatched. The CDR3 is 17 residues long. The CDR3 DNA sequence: TGTGCCAGCAGCTTTTCCTGGGACAGACCGAACACCGGGGAGCTGTTTTTT. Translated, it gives CASSFSWDRPNTGELFF.

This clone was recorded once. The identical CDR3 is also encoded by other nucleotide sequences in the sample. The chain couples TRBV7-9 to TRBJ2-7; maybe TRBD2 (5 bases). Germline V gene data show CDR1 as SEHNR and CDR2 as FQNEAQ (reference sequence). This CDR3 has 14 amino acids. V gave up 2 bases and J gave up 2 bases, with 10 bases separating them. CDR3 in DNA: TGTGCCAGCAGCTTACGGGGTGCCGCCTACGAGCAGTACTTC. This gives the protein CASSLRGAAYEQYF.

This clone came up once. DNA of the CDR3: TGTGCCACCAGCAGAGGGTCCGACCTTGAGGGCCGGGAGACCCAGTACTTC. Amino acids: CATSRGSDLEGRETQYF. The rearrangement uses TRBV15 and TRBJ2-5; D perhaps matches TRBD2 (5 bases). The CDR3 is 17 residues long. V was pared by 1 base and J by 5 bases, with 20 bases between. Per the germline V gene, CDR1 is LNHNV and CDR2 is YYDKDF (reference sequence).

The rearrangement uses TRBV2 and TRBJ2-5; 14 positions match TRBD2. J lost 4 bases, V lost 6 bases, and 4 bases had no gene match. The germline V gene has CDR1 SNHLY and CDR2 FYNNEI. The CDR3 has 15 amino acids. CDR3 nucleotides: TGTGCCAGCAGGACTAGCGGGGGGGCCACAGAGACCCAGTACTTC. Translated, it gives CASRTSGGATETQYF.

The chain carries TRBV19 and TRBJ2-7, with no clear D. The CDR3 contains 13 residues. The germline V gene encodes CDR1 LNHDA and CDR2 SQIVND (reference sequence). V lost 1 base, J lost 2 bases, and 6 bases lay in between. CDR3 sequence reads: CASSIGPAYEQYF. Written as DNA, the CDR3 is TGTGCCAGTAGTATAGGCCCAGCCTACGAGCAGTACTTC. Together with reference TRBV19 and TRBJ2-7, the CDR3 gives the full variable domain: DGGITQSPKYLFRKEGQNVTLSCEQNLNHDAMYWYRQDPGQGLRLIYYSQIVNDFQKGDIAEGYSVSREKKESFPLTVTSAQKNPTAFYLCASSIGPAYEQYFGPGTRLTVT.

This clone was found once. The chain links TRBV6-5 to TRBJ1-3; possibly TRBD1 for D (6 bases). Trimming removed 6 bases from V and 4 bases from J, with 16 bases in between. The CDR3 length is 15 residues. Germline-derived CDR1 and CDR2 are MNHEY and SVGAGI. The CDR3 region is CASSPDRRSGNTIYF. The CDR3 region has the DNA TGTGCCAGCAGCCCGGACAGACGGAGCGGAAACACCATATATTTT.

In nucleotides, the CDR3 is TGCAGCGTTGTAGAAGTCAGGGACTATGGCTACACCTTC. Protein product: CSVVEVRDYGYTF. The chain links TRBV29-1 to TRBJ1-2, with D possibly TRBD1 on 5 matching bases. The V end was cut by 4 bases, the J end by 3 bases, with 12 bases between. Germline-derived CDR1 and CDR2 are SQVTM and ANQGSEA. CDR3 length: 13 residues.

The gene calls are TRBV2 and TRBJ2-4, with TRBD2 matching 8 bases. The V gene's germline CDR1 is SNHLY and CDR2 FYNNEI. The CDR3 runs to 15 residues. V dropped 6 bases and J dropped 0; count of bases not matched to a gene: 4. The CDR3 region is CASRDGGVAKNIQYF. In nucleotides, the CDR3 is TGTGCCAGCAGGGACGGGGGGGTAGCCAAAAACATTCAGTACTTC.

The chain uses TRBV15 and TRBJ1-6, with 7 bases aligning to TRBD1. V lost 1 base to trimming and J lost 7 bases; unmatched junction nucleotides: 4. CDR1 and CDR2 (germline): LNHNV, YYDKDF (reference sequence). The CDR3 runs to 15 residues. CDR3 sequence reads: CATSRGGGGNSPLHF. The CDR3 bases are TGTGCCACCAGCAGAGGAGGGGGCGGGAATTCACCCCTCCACTTT.

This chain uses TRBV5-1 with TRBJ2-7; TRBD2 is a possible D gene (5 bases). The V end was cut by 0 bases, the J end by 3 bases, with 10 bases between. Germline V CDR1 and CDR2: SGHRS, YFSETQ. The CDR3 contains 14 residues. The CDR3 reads CASSLERSIYEQYF. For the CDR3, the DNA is TGCGCCAGCAGCTTGGAGCGGAGCATCTACGAGCAGTACTTC.

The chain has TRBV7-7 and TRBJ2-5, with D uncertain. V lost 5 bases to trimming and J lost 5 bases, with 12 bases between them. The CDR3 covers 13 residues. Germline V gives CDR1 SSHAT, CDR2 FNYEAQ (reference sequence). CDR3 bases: TGTGCCAGCAGCCCCGGTCCCCTGGAGACCCAGTACTTC. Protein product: CASSPGPLETQYF.

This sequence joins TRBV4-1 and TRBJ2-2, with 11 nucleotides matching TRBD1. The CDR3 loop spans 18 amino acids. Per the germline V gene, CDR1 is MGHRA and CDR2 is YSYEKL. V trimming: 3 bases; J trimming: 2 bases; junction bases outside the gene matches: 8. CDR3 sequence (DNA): TGCGCCAGCAGCCATACCGGGACAGGGGGTATCAACACCGGGGAGCTGTTTTTT. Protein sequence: CASSHTGTGGINTGELFF.

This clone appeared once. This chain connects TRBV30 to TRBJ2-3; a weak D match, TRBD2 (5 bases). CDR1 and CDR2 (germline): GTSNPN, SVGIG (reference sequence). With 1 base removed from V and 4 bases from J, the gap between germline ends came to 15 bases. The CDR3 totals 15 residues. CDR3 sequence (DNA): TGTGCCTGGAGTGAGAAACATGCCGGGGCAGATACGCAGTATTTT. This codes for CAWSEKHAGADTQYF.

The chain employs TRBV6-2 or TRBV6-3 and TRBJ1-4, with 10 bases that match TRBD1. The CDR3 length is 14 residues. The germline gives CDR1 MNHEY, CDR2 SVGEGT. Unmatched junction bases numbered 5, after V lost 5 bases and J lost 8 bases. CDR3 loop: CASSTGTGEEKLFF. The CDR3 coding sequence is TGTGCCAGCAGTACCGGGACAGGGGAGGAAAAACTGTTTTTT.